What follows are 6 T cell receptor beta chains derived from one specimen sequenced in a study of cytomegalovirus exposure and HLA in healthy donors. The study ran its PCR with 60 Vbeta and 13 Jbeta primers. Profiled with immunoSEQ multiplex PCR; TCRdb holds only in-frame clones, not every one. In the table there are around 150,000 clones, 65% to 70% of which are singletons. The sample consisted of PBMCs. The source of these receptors is a woman younger than 30 in good health and CMV-seropositive.

V gene TRBV2 combines with J gene TRBJ2-7; TRBD1 might be the D (5 bases). The V and J ends lost 8 bases and 4 bases respectively, with 9 bases between them. Germline V gene data show CDR1 as SNHLY and CDR2 as FYNNEI. CDR3 length equals 11 residues. The CDR3 spells CASAQEYEQYF. CDR3 DNA sequence: TGTGCCAGCGCACAGGAATACGAGCAGTACTTC.

The V and J genes are TRBV10-3 and TRBJ1-1; maybe TRBD1 (6 bases). With 0 bases removed from V and 1 base from J, the gap between germline ends came to 18 bases. The CDR3 length is 18 residues. Germline V gene sequence: CDR1 ENHRY, CDR2 SYGVKD. Here the CDR3 DNA reads TGTGCCATCAGTGAGTCAAGGGGGACTATAGGGGGGAACACTGAAGCTTTCTTT. This encodes CAISESRGTIGGNTEAFF.

The V gene is TRBV30, the J gene TRBJ2-7; D perhaps matches TRBD1 (5 bases). This CDR3 region has 15 residues. Between the trimmed V and J ends, which lost 3 bases and 9 bases, there was a span of 24 bases. Germline V gene data show CDR1 as GTSNPN and CDR2 as SVGIG (reference sequence). CDR3 coding DNA: TGTGCCTGGAGCGTCATAGGGGAATCTTTTAGGGGGCAGTACTTC. Translated: CAWSVIGESFRGQYF.

V gene TRBV7-9 combines with J gene TRBJ1-6; unclear D gene. Germline V gives CDR1 SEHNR, CDR2 FQNEAQ (reference sequence). This CDR3 is 15 amino acids long. Trimming removed 1 base at V and 3 bases at J, with 7 bases between. The CDR3 is CASSLVDIYNSPLHF. CDR3 nucleotide sequence: TGTGCCAGCAGCTTAGTAGACATCTATAATTCACCCCTCCACTTT.

The chain uses TRBV9 and TRBJ2-5; 10 bases match TRBD2. TRBJ2-7 matches the DNA end more closely, so the J call is doubtful. Germline V gene lookup returns CDR1 SGDLS and CDR2 YYNGEE. There are 15 residues in the CDR3. In nucleotides, the CDR3 is TGTGCCAGCAGCGTCAGCGGGAGGGATTCCTACGAGCAGTACTTC. Protein sequence: CASSVSGRDSYEQYF.

The V gene is TRBV28, the J gene TRBJ2-3, with D maybe TRBD2 (6 bases). The CDR3 has 15 residues. Looked up from germline, CDR1 is MDHEN and CDR2 is SYDVKM. Trimming left V 3 bases short and J 7 bases short, with 17 bases between. CDR3 nucleotide sequence: TGTGCCAGCAGTTTCGGCCTGCAGGAGGGTAATACGCAGTATTTT. This sequence encodes CASSFGLQEGNTQYF.